Listed here are 10 T cell receptor beta chains from one sample, sequenced in a study of blood T cell repertoires in COVID-19. The protocol was immunoSEQ multiplex PCR, while the TCRdb copy is restricted to in-frame clones and leaves out a portion. Of approximately 150,000 clones in the sample, around nine tenths were seen once. Sequenced material: peripheral blood. These receptors were obtained from a human donor in a cohort sampled during active COVID-19.

The V gene is TRBV30, the J gene TRBJ2-2; TRBD2 matches 8 bases. V was clipped by 3 bases and J by 2 bases; unmatched bases: 5. The CDR3 loop spans 15 amino acids. The germline gives CDR1 GTSNPN, CDR2 SVGIG (reference sequence). CDR3 residues: CAWRVLAGNTGELFF. The CDR3 DNA reads TGTGCCTGGAGAGTTCTAGCGGGTAACACCGGGGAGCTGTTTTTT.

This clone was recorded a few times. This chain uses TRBV6-6 with TRBJ1-4, with TRBD1 identical over 9 bases. Germline CDR1 is MNHNY and CDR2 is SVGAGI (reference sequence). The CDR3 extends over 16 amino acids. Trimming cost V 6 bases and J 6 bases; bases outside gene matches: 11. The CDR3 nucleotides read TGTGCCAGCAGACAACAGGGGGCCATCGGGTATGAAAAACTGTTTTTT. It encodes CASRQQGAIGYEKLFF.

This chain connects TRBV28 to TRBJ1-2; 8 bases are a match to TRBD1. The CDR3 length is 13 residues. Germline assignment: CDR1 MDHEN and CDR2 SYDVKM. V trimming: 5 bases; J trimming: 3 bases; junction bases outside the gene matches: 2. In DNA form, the CDR3 reads TGTGCCAGCAGTCTGACAGGGGACTATGGCTACACCTTC. This gives the protein CASSLTGDYGYTF.

The rearrangement joins TRBV4-3 to TRBJ2-7, with D perhaps matching TRBD2 (7 bases). The germline gives CDR1 LGHNA, CDR2 YSLEER. The CDR3 is made up of 16 amino acids. Trimming left V 0 bases short and J 8 bases short, with 20 bases between. The CDR3 reads CASSQDRGRGEMQQYF. The DNA for the CDR3 is TGCGCCAGCAGCCAAGATAGGGGGAGGGGTGAGATGCAGCAGTACTTC.

The rearrangement links TRBV30 to TRBJ2-2, with 10 bases that match TRBD1. The CDR3 is 16 amino acids. Germline V gene sequence: CDR1 GTSNPN, CDR2 SVGIG (reference sequence). The V segment lost 0 bases and the J segment 4 bases; nucleotides outside the gene matches: 5. The CDR3 bases are TGTGCCTGGAGTGTACTAGGGACAGGGGTCACCGGGGAGCTGTTTTTT. It translates to CAWSVLGTGVTGELFF.

V and J are TRBV7-2 and TRBJ1-6; TRBD1 aligns across 9 bases. Trimming removed 5 bases from V and 7 bases from J; junction bases left unmatched: 6. CDR3 length: 15 residues. Germline-derived CDR1 and CDR2 are SGHTA and FQGNSA. CDR3 residues: CASSPRDRVNSPLHF. The DNA of the CDR3 is TGTGCCAGCAGCCCCAGGGACAGGGTGAATTCACCCCTCCACTTT.

The rearrangement joins TRBV29-1 to TRBJ2-1, with a possible D match to TRBD1 (7 bases). This CDR3 contains 11 residues. Per the germline V gene, CDR1 is SQVTM and CDR2 is ANQGSEA. Trimming removed 3 bases at V and 12 bases at J, with 12 bases between. In DNA, the CDR3 is TGCAGCGTTGAGGGGGGACAGTTGCAGTTCTTC. Its protein product is CSVEGGQLQFF.

V is TRBV28 and J is TRBJ2-7; TRBD1 agrees at 9 bases. The ends lost 10 bases at V and 3 bases at J; junction bases unmatched: 4. This CDR3 has 12 amino acids. Germline V lookup: CDR1 MDHEN, CDR2 SYDVKM. CDR3 amino acids: CAIGQGSYEQYF. CDR3 nucleotide sequence: TGTGCCATTGGACAGGGGAGCTACGAGCAGTACTTC.

The CDR3 nucleotides are TGTGCCAGCAGCGGCAGGGTTAATCAGCCCCAGCATTTT. This gives the protein CASSGRVNQPQHF. The V gene is TRBV3-1 (or the pseudogene TRBV3-2), the J gene TRBJ1-5, with TRBD1 as a possible D gene (5 bases). The CDR3 sequence is 13 residues long. Trimming cost V 5 bases and J 4 bases, with 9 bases left between them. The germline CDR1 and CDR2 sequences are LGHDT and YNNKEL (reference sequence).

The V gene is TRBV7-2, the J gene TRBJ1-2, with D uncertain. Trimming took off 5 bases at V and 7 bases at J, with 17 bases between the two ends. CDR3 length: 14 residues. Germline loops: CDR1 SGHTA, CDR2 FQGNSA. CDR3 sequence: CASSPPGGVTGYTF. The DNA for the CDR3 is TGTGCCAGCAGCCCCCCAGGCGGGGTCACTGGCTACACCTTC.